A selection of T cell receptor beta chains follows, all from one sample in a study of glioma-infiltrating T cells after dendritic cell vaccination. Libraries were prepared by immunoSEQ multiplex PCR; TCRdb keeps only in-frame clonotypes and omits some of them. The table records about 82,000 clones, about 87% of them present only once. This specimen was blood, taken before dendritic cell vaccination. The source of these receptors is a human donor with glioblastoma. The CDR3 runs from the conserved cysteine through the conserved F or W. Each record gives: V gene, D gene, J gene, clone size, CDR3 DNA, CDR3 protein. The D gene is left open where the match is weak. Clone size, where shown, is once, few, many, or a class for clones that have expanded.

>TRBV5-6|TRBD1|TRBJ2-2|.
TGTGCCAGCAGCTTAAACAGGGGGCGAACCGGGGAGCTGTTTTTT
CASSLNRGRTGELFF
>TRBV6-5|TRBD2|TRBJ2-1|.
TGTGCCAGCAGTTACAGGTGGGAGGGTGAGCAGTTCTTC
CASSYRWEGEQFF
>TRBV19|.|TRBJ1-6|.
TGTGCCAGTAGTATGATAGGTACGGCGGGATCACCCCTCCACTTT
CASSMIGTAGSPLHF
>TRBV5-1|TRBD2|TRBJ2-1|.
TGCGCCACCTCCTGGACTAGCGGCGGGGGTGAGCAGTTCTTC
CATSWTSGGGEQFF
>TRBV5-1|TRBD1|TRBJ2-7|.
TGCGCCAGCAGCCCCACGGGACAGGGGCGCTCCTACGAGCAGTACTTC
CASSPTGQGRSYEQYF
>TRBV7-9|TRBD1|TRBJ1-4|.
TGTGCCAGCAGCCGACAGGGAACAACTAATGAAAAACTGTTTTTT
CASSRQGTTNEKLFF
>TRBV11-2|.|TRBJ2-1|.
TGTGCCAGCAGCTTACTAGCCAATGAGCAGTTCTTC
CASSLLANEQFF
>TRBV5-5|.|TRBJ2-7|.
TGTGCCAGCAGCTTTTCTGGGGGCGAATTCTACGAGCAGTACTTC
CASSFSGGEFYEQYF
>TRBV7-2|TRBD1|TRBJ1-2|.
TGTGCCAGCAGAGTACAGGGGCTTACTGGCTACACCTTC
CASRVQGLTGYTF
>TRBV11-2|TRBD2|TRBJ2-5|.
TGTGCCAGCAGCAGGGGCGGTCTAGCGGGTGTGGAGACCCAGTACTTC
CASSRGGLAGVETQYF
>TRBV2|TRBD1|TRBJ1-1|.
TGTGCCAGCAGAACACGACAGGGACCCACTGAAGCTTTCTTT
CASRTRQGPTEAFF
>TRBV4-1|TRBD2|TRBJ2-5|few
TGTGCCAGCAGCCAAGAAGCGGGGGGGGTGGAGACCCAGTACTTC
CASSQEAGGVETQYF
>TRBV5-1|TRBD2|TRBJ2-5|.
TGCGCCAGCAGCTTGTATCTAGCGGGGGGGCAGATAGAGACCCAGTACTTC
CASSLYLAGGQIETQYF
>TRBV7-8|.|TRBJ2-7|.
TGTGCCAGCAGCTTAACCCCCGGGTTCGGGTACGAGCAGTACTTC
CASSLTPGFGYEQYF
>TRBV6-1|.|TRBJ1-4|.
TGTGCCAGCAGCCGACAAGCCTGGGCTTCGGAAAAACTGTTTTTT
CASSRQAWASEKLFF
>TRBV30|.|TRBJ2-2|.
TGTGCCTGGAAGGACTTGAACACCGGGGAGCTGTTTTTT
CAWKDLNTGELFF
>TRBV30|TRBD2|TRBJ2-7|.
TGTGCCTGGAGTGCGACTAGCGGGATGTACGTGGAGCAGTACTTC
CAWSATSGMYVEQYF
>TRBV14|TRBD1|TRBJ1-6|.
TGTGCCAGCAGCCCCTCCGGGACAGGGACGTCACCCCTCCACTTT
CASSPSGTGTSPLHF
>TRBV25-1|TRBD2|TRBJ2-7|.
TGTGCCAGCAGTCCCTCCACTAGCGGGGGTTGGTACGAGCAGTACTTC
CASSPSTSGGWYEQYF
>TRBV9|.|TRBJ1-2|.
TGTGCCAGCAGCGTAGGTGGAGGGGTCGGCTACACCTTC
CASSVGGGVGYTF
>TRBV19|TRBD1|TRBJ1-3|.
TGTGCCAGCGGGACAGATCCTGGAAACACCATATATTTT
CASGTDPGNTIYF
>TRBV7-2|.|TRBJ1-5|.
TGTGCCAGCAGCTTAGACCCCGGGAGGGATCAGCCCCAGCATTTT
CASSLDPGRDQPQHF
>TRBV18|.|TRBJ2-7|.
TGTGCCAGCTCACCAGAATCGGACGAGCAGTACTTC
CASSPESDEQYF
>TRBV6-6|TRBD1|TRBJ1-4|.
TGTGCCAGCAGTTACTCCCGACAGGGGAACGAAAAACTGTTTTTT
CASSYSRQGNEKLFF
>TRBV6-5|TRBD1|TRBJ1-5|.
TGTGCCAGCAGAGAGGACAGGGTCAATCATCAGCCCCAGCATTTT
CASREDRVNHQPQHF
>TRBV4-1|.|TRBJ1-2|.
TGCGCCAGCAGCCAAGGTAGTACGCCAGGAACTAACTATGGCTACACCTTC
CASSQGSTPGTNYGYTF
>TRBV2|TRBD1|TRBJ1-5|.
TGTGCCAGCAGCGAATGGGACAGGGGGTTGGATCAGCCCCAGCATTTT
CASSEWDRGLDQPQHF
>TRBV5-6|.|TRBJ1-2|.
TGTGCCAGCAGCTGGGGGCCTGGTCAGGTCCTAGACACCTATGGCTACACCTTC
CASSWGPGQVLDTYGYTF
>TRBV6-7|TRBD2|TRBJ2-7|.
TGTGCCAGCAGTGACGGGAGGGCCTCCTACGAGCAGTACTTC
CASSDGRASYEQYF
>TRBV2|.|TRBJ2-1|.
TGTGCCAGCTCCGGGGAGTACAATGAGCAGTTCTTC
CASSGEYNEQFF
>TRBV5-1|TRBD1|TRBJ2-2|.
TGCGCCAGCAGCTTGGCGCCCTCGGGACAGGCGACCGGGGAGCTGTTTTTT
CASSLAPSGQATGELFF
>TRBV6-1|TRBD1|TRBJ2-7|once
TGTGCCACCACCGGGACAGGGGGACCCTACGAGCAGTACTTC
CATTGTGGPYEQYF
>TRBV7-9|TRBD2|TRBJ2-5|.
TGTGCCAGCAGCCCCCCCCTTAGACTAGCGAAAAATCAAGAGACCCAGTACTTC
CASSPPLRLAKNQETQYF
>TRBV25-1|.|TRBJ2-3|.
TGTGCCAGCAGAACTAGAGTTAGCACAGATACGCAGTATTTT
CASRTRVSTDTQYF
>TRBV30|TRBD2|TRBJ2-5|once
TGTGCCTGGAGCGGGGGGGTAGGAGAGACCCAGTACTTC
CAWSGGVGETQYF
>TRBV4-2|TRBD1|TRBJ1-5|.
TGTGCCAGCAGCCATACTTCAGGGGGCGGTCAGCCCCAGCATTTT
CASSHTSGGGQPQHF
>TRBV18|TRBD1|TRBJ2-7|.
TGTGCCAGCTCACCCGGGACAGGCATCTACGAGCAGTACTTC
CASSPGTGIYEQYF
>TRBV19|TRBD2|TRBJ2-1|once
TGTGCCAGTAGTATACTAGCGGGGGGGGTCGATGAGCAGTTCTTC
CASSILAGGVDEQFF
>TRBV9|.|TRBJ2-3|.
TGTGCCAGCAGCGAGAGGGGACTGGGGGCAGATACGCAGTATTTT
CASSERGLGADTQYF
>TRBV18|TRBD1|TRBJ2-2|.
TGTGCCAGCTCACCCTGGACAGGGGGAGACACCGGGGAGCTGTTTTTT
CASSPWTGGDTGELFF
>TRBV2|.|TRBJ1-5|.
TGTGCCAGCAGCCGACAGGATCAGCCCCAGCATTTT
CASSRQDQPQHF
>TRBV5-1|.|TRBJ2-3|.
TGCGCCAGCAGCTTAGGGTGGGCTTCCGGGAGCTTCACAGATACGCAGTATTTT
CASSLGWASGSFTDTQYF
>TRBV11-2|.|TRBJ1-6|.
TGTGCCAGCAGCTCCCATGCCTTCGGTGGTTCACCCCTCCACTTT
CASSSHAFGGSPLHF
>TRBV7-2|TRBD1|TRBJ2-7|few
TGTGCCAGCAGCAAAGGGGACAGTTACTACGAGCAGTACTTC
CASSKGDSYYEQYF
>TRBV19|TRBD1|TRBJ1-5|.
TGTGCCAGTAGTCTCGGACAGGGGGCAAGCAATCAGCCCCAGCATTTT
CASSLGQGASNQPQHF
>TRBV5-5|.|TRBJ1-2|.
TGTGCCAGCAGCACCCACCCGGCAGGGAATCCCTATGGCTACACCTTC
CASSTHPAGNPYGYTF
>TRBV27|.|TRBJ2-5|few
TGTGCCAGCAGTTTAAGCCCTATCACAGGGCTGGGTGAAGAGACCCAGTACTTC
CASSLSPITGLGEETQYF
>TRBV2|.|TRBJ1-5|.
TGTGCCAGCAGTGACAGGGTTAGCAATCAGCCCCAGCATTTT
CASSDRVSNQPQHF
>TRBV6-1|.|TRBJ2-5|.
TGTGCCAGCAGCGTAGCTACCACACAAGAGACCCAGTACTTC
CASSVATTQETQYF
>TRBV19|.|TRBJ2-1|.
TGTGCCAGTAGTATCACAGGGCGAGTGGATGAGCAGTTCTTC
CASSITGRVDEQFF